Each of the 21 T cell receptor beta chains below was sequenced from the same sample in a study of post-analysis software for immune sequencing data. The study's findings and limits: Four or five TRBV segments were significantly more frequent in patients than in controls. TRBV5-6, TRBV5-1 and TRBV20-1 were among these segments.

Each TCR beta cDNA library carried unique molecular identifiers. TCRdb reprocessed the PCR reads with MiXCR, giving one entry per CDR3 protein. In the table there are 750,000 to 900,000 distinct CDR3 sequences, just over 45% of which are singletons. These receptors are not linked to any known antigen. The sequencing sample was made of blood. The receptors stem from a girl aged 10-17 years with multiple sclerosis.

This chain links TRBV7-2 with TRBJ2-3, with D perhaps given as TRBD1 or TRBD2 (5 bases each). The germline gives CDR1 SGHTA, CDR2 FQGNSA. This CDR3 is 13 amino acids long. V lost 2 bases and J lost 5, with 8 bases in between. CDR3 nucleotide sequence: TGTGCCAGCAGCTTACTGGGGGTAGATACGCAGTATTTT. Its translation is CASSLLGVDTQYF.

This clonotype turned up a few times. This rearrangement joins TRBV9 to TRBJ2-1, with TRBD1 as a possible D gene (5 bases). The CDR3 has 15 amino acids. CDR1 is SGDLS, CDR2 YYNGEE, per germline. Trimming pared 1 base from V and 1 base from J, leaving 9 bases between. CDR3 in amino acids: CASSVTGESYNEQFF. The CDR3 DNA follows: TGTGCCAGCAGCGTAACAGGAGAATCCTACAATGAGCAGTTCTTC.

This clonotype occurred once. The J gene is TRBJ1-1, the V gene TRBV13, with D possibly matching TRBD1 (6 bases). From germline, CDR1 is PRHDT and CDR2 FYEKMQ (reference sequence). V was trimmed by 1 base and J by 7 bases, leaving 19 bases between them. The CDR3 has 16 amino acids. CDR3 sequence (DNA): TGTGCCAGCAGCTTAGACCAGGGGAAGAGCACTGGTGAAGCTTTCTTT. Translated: CASSLDQGKSTGEAFF. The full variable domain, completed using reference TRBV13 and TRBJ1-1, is AAGVIQSPRHLIKEKRETATLKCYPIPRHDTVYWYQQGPGQDPQFLISFYEKMQSDKGSIPDRFSAQQFSDYHSELNMSSLELGDSALYFCASSLDQGKSTGEAFFGQGTRLTVV.

CDR3 protein: CASSKARTGELFF. The CDR3 bases are TGTGCCAGCTCCAAAGCAAGAACCGGGGAGCTGTTTTTT. The chain employs TRBV2 and TRBJ2-2; D gene unclear. Per the germline V gene, CDR1 is SNHLY and CDR2 is FYNNEI. Trimming pared 8 bases from V and 5 bases from J, leaving 12 bases between. This CDR3 comprises 13 residues.

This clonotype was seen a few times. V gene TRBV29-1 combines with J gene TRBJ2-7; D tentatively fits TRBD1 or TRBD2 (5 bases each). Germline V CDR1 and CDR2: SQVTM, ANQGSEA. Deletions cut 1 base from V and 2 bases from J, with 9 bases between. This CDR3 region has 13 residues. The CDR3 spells CSVEVGDPYEQYF. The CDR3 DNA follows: TGCAGCGTTGAAGTGGGGGACCCCTACGAGCAGTACTTC.

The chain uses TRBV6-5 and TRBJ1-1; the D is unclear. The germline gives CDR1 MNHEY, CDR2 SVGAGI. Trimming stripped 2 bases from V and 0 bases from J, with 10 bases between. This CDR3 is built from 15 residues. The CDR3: CASSYQGEMNTEAFF. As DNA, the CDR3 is TGTGCCAGCAGTTACCAAGGTGAGATGAACACTGAAGCTTTCTTT.

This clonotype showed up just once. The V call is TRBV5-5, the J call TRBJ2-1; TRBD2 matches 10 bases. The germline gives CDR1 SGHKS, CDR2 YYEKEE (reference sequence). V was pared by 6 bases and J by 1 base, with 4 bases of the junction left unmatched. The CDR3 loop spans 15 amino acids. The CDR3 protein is CASTYSGRSYNEQFF. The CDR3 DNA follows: TGTGCCAGCACCTATAGCGGGAGGTCCTACAATGAGCAGTTCTTC.

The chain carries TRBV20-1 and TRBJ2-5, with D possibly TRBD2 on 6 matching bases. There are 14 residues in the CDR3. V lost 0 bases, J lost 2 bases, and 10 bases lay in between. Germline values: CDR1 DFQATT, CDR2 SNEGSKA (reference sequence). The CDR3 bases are TGCAGTGCTAGAGATGGAGGGAAACAAGAGACCCAGTACTTC. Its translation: CSARDGGKQETQYF.

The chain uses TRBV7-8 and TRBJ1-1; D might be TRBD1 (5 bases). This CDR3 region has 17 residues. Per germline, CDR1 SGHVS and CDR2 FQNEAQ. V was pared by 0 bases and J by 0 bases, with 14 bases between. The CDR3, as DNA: TGTGCCAGCAGCTTAGCGAGGTGGGGCCCTATGAACACTGAAGCTTTCTTT. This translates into CASSLARWGPMNTEAFF.

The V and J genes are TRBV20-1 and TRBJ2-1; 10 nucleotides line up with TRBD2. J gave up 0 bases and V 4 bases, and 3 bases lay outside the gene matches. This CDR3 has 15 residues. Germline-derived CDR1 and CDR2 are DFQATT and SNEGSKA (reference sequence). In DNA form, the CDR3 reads TGCAGTGCTATTGCTAGCGGGAGCTCCTACAATGAGCAGTTCTTC. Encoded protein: CSAIASGSSYNEQFF.

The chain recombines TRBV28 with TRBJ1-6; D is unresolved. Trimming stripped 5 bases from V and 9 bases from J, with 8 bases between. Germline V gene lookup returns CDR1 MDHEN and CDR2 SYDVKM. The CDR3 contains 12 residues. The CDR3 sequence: CASSHGPSPLHF. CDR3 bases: TGTGCCAGCAGTCACGGGCCTTCACCCCTCCACTTT.

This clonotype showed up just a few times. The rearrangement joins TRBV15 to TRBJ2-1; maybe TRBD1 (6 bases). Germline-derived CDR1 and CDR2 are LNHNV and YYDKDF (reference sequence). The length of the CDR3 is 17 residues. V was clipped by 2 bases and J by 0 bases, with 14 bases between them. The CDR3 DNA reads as TGTGCCACCAGCAGACCAAGACAGGCACGCTCCTACAATGAGCAGTTCTTC. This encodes CATSRPRQARSYNEQFF.

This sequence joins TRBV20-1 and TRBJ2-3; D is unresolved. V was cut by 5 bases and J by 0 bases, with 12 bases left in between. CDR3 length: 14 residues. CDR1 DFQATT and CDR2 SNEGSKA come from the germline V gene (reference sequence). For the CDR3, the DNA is TGCAGTGCTCTGGCATATACTAGCACAGATACGCAGTATTTT. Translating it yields CSALAYTSTDTQYF.

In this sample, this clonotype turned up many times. This CDR3 is CATSDYPGTGELFF. The CDR3 nucleotides are TGTGCCACCAGTGACTACCCAGGGACCGGGGAGCTGTTTTTT. The chain uses TRBV24-1 and TRBJ2-2; a possible D gene is TRBD1 (5 bases). This CDR3 has 14 amino acids. Between the trimmed V and J ends, which lost 4 bases and 5 bases, there was a span of 10 bases. CDR1 is KGHDR, CDR2 SFDVKD, per germline.

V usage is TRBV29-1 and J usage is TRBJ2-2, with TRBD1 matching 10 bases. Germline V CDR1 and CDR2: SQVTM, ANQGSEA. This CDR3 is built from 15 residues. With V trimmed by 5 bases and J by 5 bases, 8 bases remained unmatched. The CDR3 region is CSVYDRGRETGELFF. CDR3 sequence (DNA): TGCAGCGTTTATGACAGGGGGCGCGAAACCGGGGAGCTGTTTTTT.

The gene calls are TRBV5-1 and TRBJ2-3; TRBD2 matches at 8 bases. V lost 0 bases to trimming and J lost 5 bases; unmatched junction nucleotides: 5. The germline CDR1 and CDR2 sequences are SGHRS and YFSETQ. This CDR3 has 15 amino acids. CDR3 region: CASSLEDGRVDTQYF. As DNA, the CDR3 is TGCGCCAGCAGCTTGGAGGACGGGAGGGTAGATACGCAGTATTTT.

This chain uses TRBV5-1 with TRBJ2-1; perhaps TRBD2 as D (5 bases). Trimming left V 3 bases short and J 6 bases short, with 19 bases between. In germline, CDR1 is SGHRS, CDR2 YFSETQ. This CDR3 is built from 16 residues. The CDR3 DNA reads TGCGCCAGCAGCTGGGGTACAGCGGAAGCTCTCAATGAGCAGTTCTTC. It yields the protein CASSWGTAEALNEQFF.

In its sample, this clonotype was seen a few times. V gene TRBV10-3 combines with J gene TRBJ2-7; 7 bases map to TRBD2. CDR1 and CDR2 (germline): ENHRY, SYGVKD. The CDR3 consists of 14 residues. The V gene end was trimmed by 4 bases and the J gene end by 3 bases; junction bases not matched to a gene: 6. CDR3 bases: TGTGCCATCAGTGCCCTAGCGGACCGCTACGAGCAGTACTTC. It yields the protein CAISALADRYEQYF.

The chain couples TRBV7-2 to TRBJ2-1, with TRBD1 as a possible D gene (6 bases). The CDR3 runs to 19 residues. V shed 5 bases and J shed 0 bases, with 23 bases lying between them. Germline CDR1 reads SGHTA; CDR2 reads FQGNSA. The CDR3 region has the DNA TGTGCCAGCAGCCCTGGGTGGGGGCCGACCAACAGCTCCTACAATGAGCAGTTCTTC. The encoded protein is CASSPGWGPTNSSYNEQFF.

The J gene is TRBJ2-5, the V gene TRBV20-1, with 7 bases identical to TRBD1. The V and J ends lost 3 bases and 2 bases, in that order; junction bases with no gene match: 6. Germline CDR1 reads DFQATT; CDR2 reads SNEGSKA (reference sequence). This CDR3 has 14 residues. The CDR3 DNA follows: TGCAGTGCTAGCTTTGGGACAGAACAAGAGACCCAGTACTTC. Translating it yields CSASFGTEQETQYF.

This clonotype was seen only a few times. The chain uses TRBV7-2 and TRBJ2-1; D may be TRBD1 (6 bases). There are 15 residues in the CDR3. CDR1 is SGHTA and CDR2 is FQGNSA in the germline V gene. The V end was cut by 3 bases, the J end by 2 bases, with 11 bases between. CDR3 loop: CASSFRGNAYNEQFF. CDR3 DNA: TGTGCCAGCAGCTTTAGGGGGAACGCCTACAATGAGCAGTTCTTC. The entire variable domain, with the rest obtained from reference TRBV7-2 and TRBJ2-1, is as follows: GAGVSQSPSNKVTEKGKDVELRCDPISGHTALYWYRQSLGQGLEFLIYFQGNSAPDKSGLPSDRFSAERTGGSVSTLTIQRTQQEDSAVYLCASSFRGNAYNEQFFGPGTRLTVL.